These T cell receptor beta chains were read from a single sample in a study of cytomegalovirus exposure and HLA in healthy donors. TCRdb's copy holds only in-frame clones and misses some; the assay was immunoSEQ multiplex PCR. The sample has about 150,000 clones; about 78% are singletons. The material sequenced was PBMCs. The receptors shown here come from a woman aged 50 to 60 in good health and CMV-seropositive. CDR3s include the opening cysteine and the closing phenylalanine or tryptophan. D genes are given only for firm matches. Part of the rows lack a size; the others show once, few, many or a class for expanded clones.

TRBD1,TRBJ2-1,few,TRBV7-9,CASRPGQGKNEQFF,TGTGCCAGCAGGCCGGGACAGGGGAAAAATGAGCAGTTCTTC
TRBD1,TRBJ1-6,-,TRBV6-5,CASSFRDRRLRNLHF,TGTGCCAGCAGTTTCCGGGACAGGCGCCTTCGGAACCTCCACTTT
TRBD1,TRBJ2-2,-,TRBV5-1,CASSPDRYNTGELFF,TGCGCCAGCAGCCCGGACAGGTATAACACCGGGGAGCTGTTTTTT
TRBD2,TRBJ2-3,-,TRBV14,CASSHRLAPSTDTQYF,TGTGCCAGCAGCCACCGACTAGCGCCTAGCACAGATACGCAGTATTTT
-,TRBJ2-7,-,TRBV4-1,CASSPGQHYEQYF,TGCGCCAGCAGCCCTGGACAGCACTACGAGCAGTACTTC
-,TRBJ1-5,-,TRBV4-1,CASSRSTLSNQPQHF,TGCGCCAGCAGCCGAAGTACCCTAAGCAATCAGCCCCAGCATTTT
TRBD1,TRBJ1-3,-,TRBV9,CASSVASRGDTIYF,TGTGCCAGCAGCGTAGCATCCAGGGGGGACACCATATATTTT
-,TRBJ1-3,-,TRBV14,CASSLLGGSGNTIYF,TGTGCCAGCAGTCTCCTCGGAGGATCTGGAAACACCATATATTTT
TRBD2,TRBJ2-7,-,TRBV7-8,CASSPAGAGGKYEQYF,TGTGCCAGCAGCCCCGCGGGGGCGGGGGGGAAGTACGAGCAGTACTTC
TRBD2,TRBJ2-3,few,TRBV11-1,CASSLGLAEADTQYF,TGTGCCAGCAGCTTGGGTCTAGCGGAGGCAGATACGCAGTATTTT
-,TRBJ2-6,-,TRBV4-1,CASSQAGTGANVLTF,TGCGCCAGCAGCCAGGCAGGGACTGGGGCCAACGTCCTGACTTTC
-,TRBJ1-6,few,TRBV11-1,CASSLQPLTSSYNSPLHF,TGTGCCAGCAGCTTACAACCTCTTACTAGCTCCTATAATTCACCCCTCCACTTT
-,TRBJ1-1,-,TRBV6-6,CASSPDRTEAFF,TGTGCCAGCAGTCCGGACAGAACTGAAGCTTTCTTT
-,TRBJ2-3,-,TRBV29-1,CSVEGPGDTQYF,TGCAGCGTTGAAGGCCCGGGAGATACGCAGTATTTT
-,TRBJ2-7,-,TRBV6-1,CASSESAGAFYEQYF,TGTGCCAGCAGTGAATCGGCAGGGGCCTTCTACGAGCAGTACTTC
-,TRBJ2-7,-,TRBV27,CASRQGPPYEQYF,TGTGCCAGCAGACAGGGCCCCCCCTACGAGCAGTACTTC